The clone carrying this T cell receptor (beta chain) came up a few times. Its antigen is not identified. Treatment in this sample: randomized to nivolumab then ipilimumab (arm A) or the reverse (arm B). Germline assignment: CDR1 SGHNT and CDR2 YENEEA. The CDR3 runs to 20 residues. V was pared by 3 bases and J by 0 bases, with 9 bases of the junction left unmatched. Assay used: immunoSEQ multiplex PCR; TCRdb lists only in-frame clones, some missing. Of around 5,000 clones detected, approximately 24% appear once; the ten largest clones hold less than 40%. This specimen comes from a study of sequential checkpoint blockade in melanoma. About the study: About 90 pretreatment tumor DNA samples were TCRβ immunosequenced. More than 20 patients had tumor biopsies before treatment and at week 13. Overall study results and limits: Clinical benefit was about 30 times likelier when tumor T-cell fraction and clonality increased.

The sample in question was tumor tissue (inferred from file names), obtained from a patient given nivolumab and ipilimumab in sequence. The sequence was obtained from a human donor with melanoma. The chain links TRBV11-3 to TRBJ2-1, with 15 nucleotides matching TRBD2. CDR3 in amino acids: CASSFSWTSGGASSYNEQFF. CDR3 DNA: TGTGCCAGCAGCTTCTCTTGGACTAGCGGGGGGGCCAGCTCCTACAATGAGCAGTTCTTC.